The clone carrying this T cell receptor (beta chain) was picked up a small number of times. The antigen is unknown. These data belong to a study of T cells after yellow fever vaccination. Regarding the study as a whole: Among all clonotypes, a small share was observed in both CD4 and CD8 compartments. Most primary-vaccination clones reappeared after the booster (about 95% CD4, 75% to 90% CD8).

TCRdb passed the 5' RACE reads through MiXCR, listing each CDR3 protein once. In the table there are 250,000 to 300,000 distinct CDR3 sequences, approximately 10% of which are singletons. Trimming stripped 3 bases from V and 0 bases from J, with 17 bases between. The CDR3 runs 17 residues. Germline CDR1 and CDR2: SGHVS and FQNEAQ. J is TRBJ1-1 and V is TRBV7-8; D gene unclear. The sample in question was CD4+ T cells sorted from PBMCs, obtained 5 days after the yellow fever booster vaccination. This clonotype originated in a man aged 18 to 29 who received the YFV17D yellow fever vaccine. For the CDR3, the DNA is TGTGCCAGCAGCTTTGTAGGGCCAAGAAAAATGAACACTGAAGCTTTCTTT. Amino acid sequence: CASSFVGPRKMNTEAFF.